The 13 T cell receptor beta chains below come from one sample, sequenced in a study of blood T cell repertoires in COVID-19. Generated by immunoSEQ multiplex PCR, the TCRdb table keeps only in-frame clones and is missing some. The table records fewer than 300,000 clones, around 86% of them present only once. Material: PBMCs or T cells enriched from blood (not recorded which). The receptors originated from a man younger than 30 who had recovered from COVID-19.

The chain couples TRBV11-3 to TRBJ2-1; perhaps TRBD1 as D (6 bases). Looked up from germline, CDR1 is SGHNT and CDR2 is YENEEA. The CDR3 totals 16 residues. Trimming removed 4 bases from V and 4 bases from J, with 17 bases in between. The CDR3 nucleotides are TGTGCCAGCAGCTCAGAGACCGGGACACCTTACAATGAGCAGTTCTTC. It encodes CASSSETGTPYNEQFF.

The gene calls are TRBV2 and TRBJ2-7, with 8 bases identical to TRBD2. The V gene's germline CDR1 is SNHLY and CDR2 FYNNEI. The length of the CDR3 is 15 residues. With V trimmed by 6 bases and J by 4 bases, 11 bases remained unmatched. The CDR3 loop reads CASSAAGGLAYEQYF. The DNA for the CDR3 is TGTGCCAGCAGCGCCGCGGGAGGACTAGCTTACGAGCAGTACTTC.

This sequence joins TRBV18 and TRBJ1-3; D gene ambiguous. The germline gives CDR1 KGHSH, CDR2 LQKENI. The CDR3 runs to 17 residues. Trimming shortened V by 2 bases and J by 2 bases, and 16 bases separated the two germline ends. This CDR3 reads CASSPVSEGAPGNTIYF. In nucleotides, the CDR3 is TGTGCCAGCTCACCAGTTTCCGAGGGAGCTCCTGGAAACACCATATATTTT.

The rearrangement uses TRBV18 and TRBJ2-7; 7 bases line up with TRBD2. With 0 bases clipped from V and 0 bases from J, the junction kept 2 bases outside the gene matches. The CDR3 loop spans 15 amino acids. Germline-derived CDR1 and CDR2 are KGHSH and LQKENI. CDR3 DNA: TGTGCCAGCTCACCACCAAGCGGGGACTCCTACGAGCAGTACTTC. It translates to CASSPPSGDSYEQYF. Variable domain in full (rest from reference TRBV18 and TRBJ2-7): NAGVMQNPRHLVRRRGQEARLRCSPMKGHSHVYWYRQLPEEGLKFMVYLQKENIIDESGMPKERFSAEFPKEGPSILRIQQVVRGDSAAYFCASSPPSGDSYEQYFGPGTRLTVT.

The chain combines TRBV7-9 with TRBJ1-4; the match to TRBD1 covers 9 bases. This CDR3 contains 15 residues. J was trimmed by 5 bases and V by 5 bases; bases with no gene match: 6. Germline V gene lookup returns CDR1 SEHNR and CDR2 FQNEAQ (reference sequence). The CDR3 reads CASSLHGQGNEKLFF. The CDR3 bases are TGTGCCAGCAGCCTACATGGACAGGGGAATGAAAAACTGTTTTTT.

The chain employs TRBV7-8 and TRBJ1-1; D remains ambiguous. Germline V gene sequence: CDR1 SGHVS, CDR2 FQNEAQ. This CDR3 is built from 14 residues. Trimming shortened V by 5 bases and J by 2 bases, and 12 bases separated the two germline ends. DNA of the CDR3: TGTGCCAGCAGCCCTGCGGGTAGAAACACTGAAGCTTTCTTT. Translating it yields CASSPAGRNTEAFF.

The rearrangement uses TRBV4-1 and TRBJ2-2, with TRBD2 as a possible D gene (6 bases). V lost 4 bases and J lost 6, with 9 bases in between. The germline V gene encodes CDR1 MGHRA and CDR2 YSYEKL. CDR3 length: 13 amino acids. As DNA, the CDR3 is TGCGCCAGCAGCCCCAGGGAGGCCGGGGAGCTGTTTTTT. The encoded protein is CASSPREAGELFF.

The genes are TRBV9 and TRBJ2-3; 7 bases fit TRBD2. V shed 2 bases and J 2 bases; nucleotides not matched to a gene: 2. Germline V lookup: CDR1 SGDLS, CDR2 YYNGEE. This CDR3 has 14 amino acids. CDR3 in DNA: TGTGCCAGCAGCGTGCTAGCGGTCACAGATACGCAGTATTTT. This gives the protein CASSVLAVTDTQYF. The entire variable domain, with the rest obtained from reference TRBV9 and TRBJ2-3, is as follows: DSGVTQTPKHLITATGQRVTLRCSPRSGDLSVYWYQQSLDQGLQFLIQYYNGEERAKGNILERFSAQQFPDLHSELNLSSLELGDSALYFCASSVLAVTDTQYFGPGTRLTVL.

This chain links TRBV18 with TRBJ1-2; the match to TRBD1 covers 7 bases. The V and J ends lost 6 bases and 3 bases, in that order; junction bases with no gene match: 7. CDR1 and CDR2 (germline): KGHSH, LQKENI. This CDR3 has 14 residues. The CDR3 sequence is CASSQGQLDYGYTF. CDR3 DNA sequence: TGTGCCAGCTCTCAGGGACAGCTCGACTATGGCTACACCTTC.

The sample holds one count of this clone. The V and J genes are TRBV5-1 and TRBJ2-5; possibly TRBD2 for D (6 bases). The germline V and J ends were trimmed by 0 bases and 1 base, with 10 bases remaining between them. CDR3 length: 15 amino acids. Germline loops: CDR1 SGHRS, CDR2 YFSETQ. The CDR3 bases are TGCGCCAGCAGCTTGGTGTCAGCGGGCCAAGAGACCCAGTACTTC. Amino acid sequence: CASSLVSAGQETQYF.

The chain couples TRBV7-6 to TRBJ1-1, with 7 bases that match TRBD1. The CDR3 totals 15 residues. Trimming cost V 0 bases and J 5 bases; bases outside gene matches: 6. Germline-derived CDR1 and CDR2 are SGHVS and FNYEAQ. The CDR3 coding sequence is TGTGCCAGCAGCTTAGCGACAGGGATAGGAACTGAAGCTTTCTTT. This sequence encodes CASSLATGIGTEAFF.

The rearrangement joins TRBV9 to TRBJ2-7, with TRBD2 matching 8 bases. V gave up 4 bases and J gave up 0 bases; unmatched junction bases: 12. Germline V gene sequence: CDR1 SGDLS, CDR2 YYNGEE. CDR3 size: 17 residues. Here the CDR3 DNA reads TGTGCCAGCAGCCCCCCCGGACTAGCCGCTACCTCCTACGAGCAGTACTTC. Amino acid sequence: CASSPPGLAATSYEQYF. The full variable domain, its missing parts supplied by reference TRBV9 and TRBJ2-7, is DSGVTQTPKHLITATGQRVTLRCSPRSGDLSVYWYQQSLDQGLQFLIQYYNGEERAKGNILERFSAQQFPDLHSELNLSSLELGDSALYFCASSPPGLAATSYEQYFGPGTRLTVT.

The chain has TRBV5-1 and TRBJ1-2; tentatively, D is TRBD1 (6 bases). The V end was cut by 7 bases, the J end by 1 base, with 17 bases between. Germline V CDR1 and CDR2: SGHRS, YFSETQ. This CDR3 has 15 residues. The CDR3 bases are TGCGCCAGCCGGGGCGAGGACAGTTATAACTATGGCTACACCTTC. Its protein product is CASRGEDSYNYGYTF.